What follows are 29 T cell receptor beta chains derived from one specimen sequenced in a study of PD-L1 blockade in urothelial cancer. The time point denotes: pretreatment peripheral blood. Using immunoSEQ multiplex PCR, the repertoire was profiled, and TCRdb retains in-frame clones only, with some absent. The sample lists roughly 53,000 clones; 87% were seen once. The sequencing used PBMCs, collected around atezolizumab (anti-PD-L1) treatment. These receptors originate from a woman aged 60 to 75 with urothelial cancer.

The chain uses TRBV19 and TRBJ2-1; D may be TRBD2 (6 bases). V lost 4 bases and J lost 2, with 12 bases in between. The CDR3 loop spans 15 amino acids. Germline lookup yields CDR1 LNHDA and CDR2 SQIVND (reference sequence). CDR3 nucleotide sequence: TGTGCCAGTAGTAGGGGAGGTGGGCCCTACAATGAGCAGTTCTTC. Its translation is CASSRGGGPYNEQFF.

CDR3 protein: CASSQDLSRVETQYF. DNA of the CDR3: TGCGCCAGCAGCCAAGATCTCTCTAGAGTCGAGACCCAGTACTTC. This chain joins TRBV4-3 and TRBJ2-5; no clear D gene. The length of the CDR3 is 15 residues. Germline loops: CDR1 LGHNA, CDR2 YSLEER. The germline V and J ends were trimmed by 0 bases and 5 bases, with 13 bases remaining between them.

This rearrangement joins TRBV2 to TRBJ1-6; tentative D call: TRBD1 (6 bases). V dropped 5 bases and J dropped 6 bases, with 20 bases sitting between them. The CDR3 runs to 17 residues. Germline V gene data show CDR1 as SNHLY and CDR2 as FYNNEI. The DNA of the CDR3 is TGTGCCAGCAGTCCTCCGGCGGGGGCGTTCGGTAATTCACCCCTCCACTTT. Its translation is CASSPPAGAFGNSPLHF.

This chain uses TRBV21-1 with TRBJ2-2; the table's D call, TRBD2, was not checked against the DNA. TRBV21-1 is classified as a pseudogene. The CDR3 is made up of 20 amino acids. CDR3 in amino acids: CASSKAASGGDPSGTGELFF. The CDR3 DNA sequence: TGTGCCAGCAGCAAAGCGGCTAGCGGGGGGGATCCCTCGGGCACCGGGGAGCTGTTTTTT.

The CDR3 nucleotides are TGTGCCAGCACACCAGTAACAGGGGGAGAGACCCAGTACTTC. Encoded protein: CASTPVTGGETQYF. The gene calls are TRBV5-8 and TRBJ2-5; 8 nucleotides match TRBD1. V lost 6 bases to trimming and J lost 4 bases; unmatched junction nucleotides: 8. This CDR3 is built from 14 residues. Germline lookup yields CDR1 SGHTS and CDR2 YDEGEE.

J is TRBJ1-4 and V is TRBV15, with D unresolved. The CDR3 loop spans 16 amino acids. With 1 base removed from V and 0 bases from J, the gap between germline ends came to 9 bases. Germline V lookup: CDR1 LNHNV, CDR2 YYDKDF (reference sequence). CDR3 region: CATSRGGSATNEKLFF. For the CDR3, the DNA is TGTGCCACCAGCAGAGGCGGGAGTGCAACTAATGAAAAACTGTTTTTT.

This chain connects TRBV5-1 to TRBJ1-1, with TRBD1 identical over 7 bases. Germline CDR1 reads SGHRS; CDR2 reads YFSETQ. Losses at the gene ends were 4 bases for V and 8 bases for J; bases not matched to a gene: 8. The CDR3 covers 13 residues. The CDR3 is CASSPDRAMEAFF. CDR3 nucleotide sequence: TGCGCCAGCAGCCCAGACAGGGCTATGGAAGCTTTCTTT.

This chain joins TRBV29-1 and TRBJ2-1; D ambiguous. Trimming removed 6 bases at V and 0 bases at J, with 6 bases between. CDR1 SQVTM and CDR2 ANQGSEA come from the germline V gene. The CDR3 loop spans 12 amino acids. CDR3 nucleotide sequence: TGCAGCGTCTATAGCTCCTACAATGAGCAGTTCTTC. Translated: CSVYSSYNEQFF.

J is TRBJ1-2 and V is TRBV18, with 12 bases matching TRBD1. Germline values: CDR1 KGHSH, CDR2 LQKENI. With V trimmed by 2 bases and J by 8 bases, 9 bases remained unmatched. CDR3 length equals 16 residues. In DNA, the CDR3 is TGTGCCAGCTCACCAACCGGGACAGGGGGCGCCGCCGGCTACACCTTC. Its protein product is CASSPTGTGGAAGYTF.

This clone was recorded once. The genes are TRBV5-6 and TRBJ2-2, with D uncertain. Trimming stripped 1 base from V and 6 bases from J, with 4 bases between. The CDR3 has 12 residues. Germline CDR1 SGHDT, CDR2 YYEEEE. CDR3 region: CASSLFAGELFF. In nucleotides, the CDR3 is TGTGCCAGCAGCTTGTTCGCCGGGGAGCTGTTTTTT. The variable domain in full, completed from reference TRBV5-6 and TRBJ2-2, reads DAGVTQSPTHLIKTRGQQVTLRCSPKSGHDTVSWYQQALGQGPQFIFQYYEEEERQRGNFPDRFSGHQFPNYSSELNVNALLLGDSALYLCASSLFAGELFFGEGSRLTVL.

In its sample, this clone was seen once. The J gene is TRBJ1-2, the V gene TRBV6-5, with 9 bases that match TRBD1. The CDR3 contains 14 residues. The germline CDR1 and CDR2 sequences are MNHEY and SVGAGI. V shed 6 bases, J shed 3 bases, and the junction held 5 bases outside the gene matches. CDR3 coding DNA: TGTGCCAGCAGAGGACAGGGGATAGACTATGGCTACACCTTC. This translates into CASRGQGIDYGYTF.

The V and J genes are TRBV2 and TRBJ1-4, with no clear D. Germline CDR1 reads SNHLY; CDR2 reads FYNNEI. V was clipped by 2 bases and J by 4 bases, with 2 bases between them. The CDR3 has 12 amino acids. DNA for the CDR3: TGTGCCAGCAGTGAACTTAATGAAAAACTGTTTTTT. Translating gives CASSELNEKLFF.

This sequence joins TRBV7-2 and TRBJ2-7, with 9 bases that match TRBD2. CDR3 length equals 15 residues. Trimming cost V 5 bases and J 6 bases; bases outside gene matches: 11. Germline-derived CDR1 and CDR2 are SGHTA and FQGNSA. The CDR3 bases are TGTGCCAGCAGCGCAACTCCGGGACTAGCTCTCGAGCAGTACTTC. Protein sequence: CASSATPGLALEQYF.

The chain carries TRBV2 and TRBJ1-5, with no clear D. Per germline, CDR1 SNHLY and CDR2 FYNNEI. The ends were cut back, 6 bases at V and 1 base at J, with 13 bases in the middle. This CDR3 comprises 15 residues. The CDR3 DNA is TGTGCCAGCAGCCCGCGAGGGTCGAGCAATCAGCCCCAGCATTTT. This sequence encodes CASSPRGSSNQPQHF.

The chain employs TRBV2 and TRBJ1-1, with TRBD1 identical over 7 bases. CDR1 is SNHLY and CDR2 is FYNNEI in the germline V gene. The CDR3 has 14 amino acids. Trimming took 10 bases from V and 1 from J; bases not matched to a gene: 9. The DNA for the CDR3 is TGTGCCACCACAGCGACAGGGAGGAACACTGAAGCTTTCTTT. Protein: CATTATGRNTEAFF.

V usage is TRBV19 and J usage is TRBJ2-6; 7 positions match TRBD1. Trimming at V came to 5 bases and at J to 2 bases, leaving 12 bases not matched to a gene. CDR1 and CDR2 from the germline V gene are LNHDA and SQIVND (reference sequence). The CDR3 is made up of 18 amino acids. The CDR3 region is CASSATGPGTAGANVLTF. The CDR3, as DNA: TGTGCCAGTAGTGCGACAGGGCCCGGGACGGCTGGGGCCAACGTCCTGACTTTC.

The V and J genes are TRBV7-6 and TRBJ2-3, with 7 nucleotides matching TRBD2. Germline V gene data show CDR1 as SGHVS and CDR2 as FNYEAQ. The J segment lost 0 bases and the V segment lost 7 bases, leaving 19 bases of the junction unmatched. The CDR3 length is 19 residues. CDR3 residues: CASTPTGLADNPSTDTQYF. CDR3 bases: TGTGCCAGCACCCCTACGGGTCTAGCGGACAACCCAAGCACAGATACGCAGTATTTT.

The chain has TRBV19 and TRBJ1-2, with D unresolved. The V end lost 4 bases, the J end lost 2 bases, and 17 bases lay between the germline ends. The CDR3 extends over 16 amino acids. Germline assignment: CDR1 LNHDA and CDR2 SQIVND (reference sequence). This chain's CDR3 is CASSTHPGSTNYGYTF. CDR3 bases: TGTGCCAGTAGTACCCACCCGGGGAGCACCAACTATGGCTACACCTTC. The full variable domain, in which reference TRBV19 and TRBJ1-2 provide the parts outside the CDR3, is DGGITQSPKYLFRKEGQNVTLSCEQNLNHDAMYWYRQDPGQGLRLIYYSQIVNDFQKGDIAEGYSVSREKKESFPLTVTSAQKNPTAFYLCASSTHPGSTNYGYTFGSGTRLTVV.

This clone was picked up a small number of times. The chain recombines TRBV25-1 with TRBJ1-6; no reliable D call. Germline V gene data show CDR1 as MGHDK and CDR2 as SYGVNS. The CDR3 is 13 residues long. V shed 4 bases and J shed 19 bases, with 20 bases lying between them. The CDR3: CASSASLSNYVHF. CDR3 nucleotide sequence: TGTGCCAGCAGTGCCTCATTGAGTAACTATGTTCACTTT. Combining the CDR3 with reference TRBV25-1 and TRBJ1-6 gives the whole variable domain EADIYQTPRYLVIGTGKKITLECSQTMGHDKMYWYQQDPGMELHLIHYSYGVNSTEKGDLSSESTVSRIRTEHFPLTLESARPSHTSQYLCASSASLSNYVHFGNGTRLTVT.

The V call is TRBV7-6, the J call TRBJ2-1, with D maybe TRBD1 (6 bases). Germline CDR1 is SGHVS and CDR2 is FNYEAQ. This CDR3 region has 15 residues. V lost 3 bases and J lost 0, with 9 bases in between. CDR3 region: CASSLGAYSYNEQFF. The CDR3 nucleotides are TGTGCCAGCAGCTTGGGGGCCTACTCCTACAATGAGCAGTTCTTC. Based on the CDR3 plus reference TRBV7-6 and TRBJ2-1, the full variable domain is GAGVSQSPRYKVTKRGQDVALRCDPISGHVSLYWYRQALGQGPEFLTYFNYEAQQDKSGLPNDRFSAERPEGSISTLTIQRTEQRDSAMYRCASSLGAYSYNEQFFGPGTRLTVL.

The chain combines TRBV9 with TRBJ2-7, with D possibly matching TRBD1 (5 bases). Germline-derived CDR1 and CDR2 are SGDLS and YYNGEE. The germline V and J ends were trimmed by 4 bases and 1 base, with 15 bases remaining between them. The CDR3 spans 15 residues. CDR3 sequence (DNA): TGTGCCAGCAGCTCCCTCGACAGACCTTCCTACGAGCAGTACTTC. As protein: CASSSLDRPSYEQYF.

The chain recombines TRBV9 with TRBJ2-7; the D gene is possibly TRBD1 (6 bases). Germline CDR1 reads SGDLS; CDR2 reads YYNGEE. The CDR3 contains 14 residues. V lost 0 bases and J 7 bases, leaving 14 bases between the germline ends. CDR3 amino acids: CASSVAPQGREQYF. CDR3 nucleotides: TGTGCCAGCAGCGTAGCCCCACAGGGTAGAGAGCAGTACTTC.

V usage is TRBV10-3 and J usage is TRBJ1-2; TRBD1 aligns across 9 bases. CDR1 is ENHRY, CDR2 SYGVKD, per germline. There are 15 residues in the CDR3. Unmatched junction bases numbered 7, after V lost 5 bases and J lost 3 bases. CDR3 residues: CAISTPGQGDYGYTF. Here the CDR3 DNA reads TGTGCCATCAGTACCCCGGGACAGGGTGACTATGGCTACACCTTC.

V is TRBV18 and J is TRBJ1-1; unclear D gene. Germline CDR1 is KGHSH and CDR2 is LQKENI. This CDR3 region has 15 residues. V was shortened by 3 bases and J by 1 base, with 12 bases between the two germline ends. The CDR3 nucleotides are TGTGCCAGCTCACCCCTTAACTCCAAGAACACTGAAGCTTTCTTT. This encodes CASSPLNSKNTEAFF.

V and J are TRBV18 and TRBJ1-5, with 8 bases lining up with TRBD1. Losses at the gene ends were 3 bases for V and 7 bases for J; bases not matched to a gene: 8. The CDR3 loop spans 15 amino acids. CDR1 is KGHSH and CDR2 is LQKENI in the germline V gene. The CDR3 bases are TGTGCCAGCTCACCTAGGACAGGGAACGGCCAGCCCCAGCATTTT. Its translation: CASSPRTGNGQPQHF.

The CDR3 spells CASSPTGTENTGELFF. CDR3 sequence (DNA): TGTGCCAGCTCACCAACAGGGACAGAAAACACCGGGGAGCTGTTTTTT. The gene calls are TRBV18 and TRBJ2-2; 7 positions agree with TRBD1. J was trimmed by 2 bases and V by 2 bases; bases with no gene match: 5. The germline V gene has CDR1 KGHSH and CDR2 LQKENI. CDR3 length equals 16 residues.

V usage is TRBV6-5 and J usage is TRBJ1-2, with D perhaps matching TRBD1 (6 bases). V lost 6 bases and J 3 bases, leaving 11 bases between the germline ends. The CDR3 sequence is 13 residues long. Germline-derived CDR1 and CDR2 are MNHEY and SVGAGI. The CDR3 reads CASSWTADYGYTF. CDR3 in DNA: TGTGCCAGCAGCTGGACAGCAGACTATGGCTACACCTTC.

The V call is TRBV10-2, the J call TRBJ2-1; 9 bases are a match to TRBD2. The germline gives CDR1 WSHSY, CDR2 SAAADI. V was pared by 3 bases and J by 0 bases, with 3 bases of the junction left unmatched. CDR3 length: 16 amino acids. The CDR3: CASSEIAGVSYNEQFF. CDR3 coding DNA: TGCGCCAGCAGTGAAATAGCGGGGGTCTCCTACAATGAGCAGTTCTTC.

The genes are TRBV4-3 and TRBJ2-5; 8 bases map to TRBD2. Germline CDR1 and CDR2: LGHNA and YSLEER. Germline trimming cut 0 bases from V and 5 bases from J; bases unmatched to any gene: 11. The CDR3 covers 17 residues. The CDR3 nucleotides are TGCGCCAGCAGCCAAGAGGGCGTGGGACTAGGGGTGGAGACCCAGTACTTC. Encoded protein: CASSQEGVGLGVETQYF.